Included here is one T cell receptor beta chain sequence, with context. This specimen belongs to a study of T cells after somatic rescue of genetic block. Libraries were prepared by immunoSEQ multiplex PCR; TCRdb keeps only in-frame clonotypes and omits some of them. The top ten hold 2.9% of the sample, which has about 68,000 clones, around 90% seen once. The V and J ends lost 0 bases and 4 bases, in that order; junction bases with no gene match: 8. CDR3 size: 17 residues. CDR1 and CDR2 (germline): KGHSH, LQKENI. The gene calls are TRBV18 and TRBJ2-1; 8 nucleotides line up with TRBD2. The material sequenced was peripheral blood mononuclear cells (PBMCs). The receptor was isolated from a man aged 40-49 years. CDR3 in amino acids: CASSPPMAGGIYNEQFF. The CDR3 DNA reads TGTGCCAGCTCACCACCAATGGCGGGGGGAATATACAATGAGCAGTTCTTC.